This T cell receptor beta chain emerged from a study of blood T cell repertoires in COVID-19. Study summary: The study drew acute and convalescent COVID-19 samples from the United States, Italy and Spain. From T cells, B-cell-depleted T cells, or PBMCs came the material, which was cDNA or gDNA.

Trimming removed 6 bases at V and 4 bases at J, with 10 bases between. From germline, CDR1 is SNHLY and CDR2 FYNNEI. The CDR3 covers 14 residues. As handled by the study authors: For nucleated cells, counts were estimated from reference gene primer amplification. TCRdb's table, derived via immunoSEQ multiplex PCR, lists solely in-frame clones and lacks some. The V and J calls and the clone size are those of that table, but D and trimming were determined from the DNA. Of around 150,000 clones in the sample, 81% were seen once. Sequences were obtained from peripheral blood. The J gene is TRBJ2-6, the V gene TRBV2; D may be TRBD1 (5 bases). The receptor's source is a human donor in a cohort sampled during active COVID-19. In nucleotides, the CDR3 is TGTGCCAGCAGGGACAACCCCGGGGCCAACGTCCTGACTTTC. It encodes CASRDNPGANVLTF.